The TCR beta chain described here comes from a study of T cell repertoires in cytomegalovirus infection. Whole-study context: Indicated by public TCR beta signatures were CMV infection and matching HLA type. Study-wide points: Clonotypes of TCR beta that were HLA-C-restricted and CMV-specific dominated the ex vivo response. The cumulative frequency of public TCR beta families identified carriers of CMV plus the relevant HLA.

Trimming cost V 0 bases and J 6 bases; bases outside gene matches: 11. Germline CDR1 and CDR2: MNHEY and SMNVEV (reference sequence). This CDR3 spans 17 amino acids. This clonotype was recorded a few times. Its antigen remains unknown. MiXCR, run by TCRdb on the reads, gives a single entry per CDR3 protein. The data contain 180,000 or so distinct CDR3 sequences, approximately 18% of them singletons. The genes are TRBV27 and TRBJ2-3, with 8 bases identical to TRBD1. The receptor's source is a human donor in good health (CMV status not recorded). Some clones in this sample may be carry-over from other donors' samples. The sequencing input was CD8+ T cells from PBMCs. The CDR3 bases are TGTGCCAGCAGTTTATCGGCGTTGGACAGGGCCCAGGATACGCAGTATTTT. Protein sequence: CASSLSALDRAQDTQYF.